This TCR beta chain stems from a study of T-cell memory formation after mild COVID-19. TCRdb processed the 5' RACE reads anew with MiXCR; each CDR3 protein has one entry. The data hold fewer than 95,000 distinct CDR3 sequences, with about 13% observed a single time. General study findings and limits: SARS-CoV-2 specificity of second-wave clones peaking day 37 was unconfirmed. Pre-infection memory harbored some responding clones, suggesting cross-reactive memory joined.

From germline, CDR1 is ENHRY and CDR2 SYGVKD. The CDR3 extends over 13 amino acids. V lost 8 bases and J 5 bases, leaving 16 bases between the germline ends. The sample holds a few counts of this clonotype. Its specificity is not known. The chain joins TRBV10-3 to TRBJ2-7, with D perhaps being TRBD1 or TRBD2 (5 bases each). Sequences were obtained from PBMCs or a T cell subset sorted from them (not recorded which). This TCR was recovered from an adult woman who had mild COVID-19 (a few samples of this study predate the infection). Cell type and time point are not known. CDR3 bases: TGTGCCATCCAACCGGGACCTTTGCACGAGCAGTACTTC. Its translation is CAIQPGPLHEQYF.